Listed below are T cell receptor beta chains from one sample, sequenced in a study of OX40 agonist ivuxolimab in advanced cancers. TCRdb keeps only in-frame clones here, not all; method: immunoSEQ multiplex PCR. Among about 83,000 clones listed, approximately 85% were seen once. The source was CD4+ or CD8+ T cells sorted from blood, collected in a trial of the OX40 agonist ivuxolimab. All receptors come from an adult with an advanced solid tumor such as melanoma, head and neck, liver or kidney cancer. Both conserved end residues are part of each CDR3. A D gene is named only where the DNA matches it firmly. Rows may omit the clone size; those that give it use once, few, many or a size class.

>-|TRBJ1-2|TRBV27|-
CASGDGRGYGYTF
TGTGCCAGCGGTGATGGTCGTGGCTATGGCTACACCTTC
>-|TRBJ1-2|TRBV7-2|-
CASSLALAGNYGYTF
TGTGCCAGCAGCTTAGCGTTGGCGGGCAACTATGGCTACACCTTC
>-|TRBJ1-1|TRBV18|TRBD1
CASSPRDRGSMNTEAFF
TGTGCCAGCTCACCAAGGGACAGGGGGTCGATGAACACTGAAGCTTTCTTT
>few|TRBJ1-6|TRBV4-3|-
CASSQQPYNSPLHF
TGCGCCAGCAGCCAACAGCCTTATAATTCACCCCTCCACTTT
>-|TRBJ2-3|TRBV7-3|TRBD2
CASSPRLAGRGDTQYF
TGTGCCAGCAGCCCAAGACTAGCGGGGCGAGGAGATACGCAGTATTTT
>-|TRBJ2-7|TRBV30|-
CAWSPRPAGGGYEQYF
TGTGCCTGGAGCCCCCGTCCAGCGGGTGGGGGCTACGAGCAGTACTTC
>-|TRBJ1-5|TRBV2|-
CASRARDGGNQPQHF
TGTGCCAGCAGGGCCCGGGACGGGGGCAATCAGCCCCAGCATTTT
>few|TRBJ1-1|TRBV30|-
CAWSVHEGVTAFF
TGTGCCTGGAGTGTACACGAGGGGGTTACAGCTTTCTTT
>-|TRBJ2-3|TRBV5-4|TRBD2
CASSLAITSGGVTDTQYF
TGTGCCAGCAGCTTGGCCATAACTAGCGGGGGGGTCACAGATACGCAGTATTTT
>-|TRBJ2-5|TRBV11-2|-
CASTLGGKETQYF
TGTGCCAGCACCCTGGGGGGTAAAGAGACCCAGTACTTC
>few|TRBJ1-1|TRBV21-1|-
CASSNKAFF
TGTGCCAGCAGCAATAAAGCTTTCTTT
>-|TRBJ2-3|TRBV6-5|TRBD2
CASSYSGGAKDTQYF
TGTGCCAGCAGTTACAGCGGGGGGGCTAAAGATACGCAGTATTTT
>-|TRBJ2-1|TRBV5-1|TRBD2
CASSATSGANNEQFF
TGCGCCAGCAGCGCGACTAGCGGGGCCAACAATGAGCAGTTCTTC
>-|TRBJ1-5|TRBV6-1|TRBD1
CASTSDRAQPQHF
TGTGCCAGCACTTCGGACAGGGCTCAGCCCCAGCATTTT
>-|TRBJ2-5|TRBV7-3|TRBD2
CASSLGTSGQETQYF
TGTGCCAGCAGCCTAGGGACTAGCGGCCAAGAGACCCAGTACTTC
>-|TRBJ2-1|TRBV7-7|TRBD2
CASSLAGGNEQFF
TGTGCTAGCAGCTTAGCGGGGGGCAATGAGCAGTTCTTC
>-|TRBJ2-1|TRBV19|-
CASTQGWEQFF
TGTGCCAGTACCCAGGGCTGGGAGCAGTTCTTC
>-|TRBJ1-6|TRBV10-3|-
CAISDRGQSSPLHF
TGTGCCATCAGTGACCGGGGGCAAAGCTCACCCCTCCACTTT
>few|TRBJ1-3|TRBV6-1|-
CASSRQVSSGNTIYF
TGTGCCAGCAGCCGGCAGGTCAGCTCTGGAAACACCATATATTTT
>-|TRBJ1-1|TRBV19|-
CASSNQLAMNTEAFF
TGTGCCAGTAGTAACCAGCTGGCCATGAACACTGAAGCTTTCTTT
>few|TRBJ1-1|TRBV5-1|-
CASSLGPQNTEAFF
TGCGCCAGCAGCTTGGGGCCGCAGAACACTGAAGCTTTCTTT
>-|TRBJ1-6|TRBV7-9|-
CASSDGTGNNSPLHF
TGTGCCAGCAGTGATGGGACTGGTAATAATTCACCCCTCCACTTT
>-|TRBJ2-3|TRBV6-5|-
CASRRGREDTQYF
TGTGCCAGCAGGAGGGGGCGGGAAGATACGCAGTATTTT